The present TCR beta chain was sequenced within a study of T cell changes during pregnancy in multiple sclerosis. The germline gives CDR1 SEHNR, CDR2 FQNEAQ (reference sequence). The CDR3 sequence is 13 residues long. Unmatched junction bases numbered 6, after V lost 11 bases and J lost 0 bases. This table comes from immunoSEQ multiplex PCR, and its TCRdb copy is limited to in-frame clones, with some not included. Here the sample spans 45,000 to 60,000 clones, around 93% being singletons. This clonotype was obtained from a female donor with multiple sclerosis, enrolled in a pregnancy study. The rearrangement uses TRBV7-9 and TRBJ2-7, with 8 bases fitting TRBD2. The source was peripheral blood, collected in the second trimester of pregnancy. Here the CDR3 reads CACEREYSYEQYF. Written as DNA, the CDR3 is TGTGCCTGTGAGCGGGAGTACTCCTACGAGCAGTACTTC. The variable domain in full, completed from reference TRBV7-9 and TRBJ2-7, reads DTGVSQNPRHKITKRGQNVTFRCDPISEHNRLYWYRQTLGQGPEFLTYFQNEAQLEKSRLLSDRFSAERPKGSFSTLEIQRTEQGDSAMYLCACEREYSYEQYFGPGTRLTVT.